The 24 T cell receptor beta chains below all came from one sample that was sequenced in a study of cytomegalovirus exposure and HLA in healthy donors. The PCR used 60 Vbeta and 13 Jbeta primers. Data came from immunoSEQ multiplex PCR; TCRdb stores just in-frame clones and leaves some out. The repertoire includes over 150,000 clones, 70% to 80% of them detected once, and roughly 7.7% sits in the top ten. Sequencing was carried out using PBMCs. These receptors were obtained from a man aged 25-45 years in good health and CMV-seropositive.

CDR3 nucleotide sequence: TGTGCCAGCAGCTTAGATAAGGGGTACTATGGCTACACCTTC. Translated: CASSLDKGYYGYTF. This chain joins TRBV7-8 and TRBJ1-2, with a weak D call TRBD1 (5 bases). V shed 1 base and J shed 3 bases, with 9 bases lying between them. The germline CDR1 and CDR2 sequences are SGHVS and FQNEAQ. The CDR3 consists of 14 residues.

This chain connects TRBV7-5 to TRBJ1-5; the table calls TRBD1, which could not be checked here. TRBV7-5 is termed a pseudogene. This CDR3 contains 15 residues. CDR3 protein: CARSLSGQGDQPQHF. The CDR3 DNA reads as TGTGCCAGAAGCTTATCGGGACAGGGAGATCAGCCCCAGCATTTT.

This clone was detected only once. This rearrangement joins TRBV15 to TRBJ1-6; D not certain. The germline CDR1 and CDR2 sequences are LNHNV and YYDKDF (reference sequence). V lost 4 bases, J lost 4 bases, and 8 bases lay in between. CDR3 size: 14 residues. The CDR3 sequence is CATSIPTYNSPLHF. The CDR3 bases are TGTGCCACCAGCATTCCTACGTATAATTCACCCCTCCACTTT.

Note on this clone: At one boundary the junction diverges from the germline segment, which might be a read error. V and J are TRBV4-3 and TRBJ1-2, with 7 bases identical to TRBD1. CDR1 is LGHNA, CDR2 YSLEER, per germline. This CDR3 is 14 amino acids long. The CDR3 loop is CASSPGTASYVYTF. The CDR3 coding sequence is TGCGCCAGCAGCCCAGGGACAGCAAGTTATGTCTACACCTTC.

The V call is TRBV7-7, the J call TRBJ2-5, with D tentatively TRBD1 (6 bases). Germline V gives CDR1 SSHAT, CDR2 FNYEAQ (reference sequence). V lost 0 bases to trimming and J lost 5 bases, with 13 bases between them. The CDR3 is made up of 15 amino acids. The CDR3 DNA sequence: TGTGCCAGCAGCTTAGCGGGGGCCGTAGGGGAGACCCAGTACTTC. It translates to CASSLAGAVGETQYF. Supplemented by reference TRBV7-7 and TRBJ2-5, the full variable domain reads GAGVSQSPRYKVTKRGQDVTLRCDPISSHATLYWYQQALGQGPEFLTYFNYEAQPDKSGLPSDRFSAERPEGSISTLTIQRTEQRDSAMYRCASSLAGAVGETQYFGPGTRLLVL.

This chain links TRBV5-1 with TRBJ2-2; 8 bases are shared with TRBD2. The V segment lost 2 bases and the J segment 2 bases; nucleotides outside the gene matches: 5. Per the germline V gene, CDR1 is SGHRS and CDR2 is YFSETQ. The CDR3 is 16 residues long. The CDR3 loop reads CASSFTAGDNTGELFF. For the CDR3, the DNA is TGCGCCAGCAGCTTTACAGCGGGGGATAACACCGGGGAGCTGTTTTTT. Full variable domain (remainder filled in from reference TRBV5-1 and TRBJ2-2): KAGVTQTPRYLIKTRGQQVTLSCSPISGHRSVSWYQQTPGQGLQFLFEYFSETQRNKGNFPGRFSGRQFSNSRSEMNVSTLELGDSALYLCASSFTAGDNTGELFFGEGSRLTVL.

The table lists this clone with a few counts. This CDR3 reads CASSPGLGTDTQYF. For the CDR3, the DNA is TGCGCCAGCAGCCCGGGACTAGGGACAGATACGCAGTATTTT. The chain is built from TRBV4-1 and TRBJ2-3, with 8 bases matching TRBD2. Germline V gives CDR1 MGHRA, CDR2 YSYEKL. The CDR3 contains 14 residues. V lost 4 bases to trimming and J lost 3 bases; unmatched junction nucleotides: 3.

The chain combines TRBV28 with TRBJ2-7, with 10 positions matching TRBD1. Germline V gives CDR1 MDHEN, CDR2 SYDVKM. Unmatched junction bases numbered 4, after V lost 8 bases and J lost 6 bases. This CDR3 is 12 amino acids long. The CDR3 loop reads CASGTGDSEQYF. DNA for the CDR3: TGTGCCAGCGGGACAGGGGACAGCGAGCAGTACTTC.

The chain recombines TRBV4-3 with TRBJ1-3; D unclear. CDR1 is LGHNA, CDR2 YSLEER, per germline. V gave up 0 bases and J gave up 0 bases, with 12 bases separating them. The CDR3 covers 17 residues. The CDR3 region is CASSQDYRTISGNTIYF. The CDR3, as DNA: TGCGCCAGCAGCCAAGATTATCGGACTATCTCTGGAAACACCATATATTTT.

V and J are TRBV5-6 and TRBJ2-7; D may be TRBD2 (6 bases). Germline V gene sequence: CDR1 SGHDT, CDR2 YYEEEE. Trimming pared 2 bases from V and 2 bases from J, leaving 11 bases between. The CDR3 is 14 amino acids. CDR3 coding DNA: TGTGCCAGCAGCTTAGCGGGTCCCCCCTACGAGCAGTACTTC. It specifies CASSLAGPPYEQYF.

V usage is TRBV7-2 and J usage is TRBJ2-3, with a tentative D call TRBD1 (6 bases). Germline loops: CDR1 SGHTA, CDR2 FQGNSA. Trimming shortened V by 6 bases and J by 6 bases, and 19 bases separated the two germline ends. The CDR3 covers 15 residues. The chain's CDR3 is CASSLQGPPMDTQYF. The CDR3 bases are TGTGCCAGCAGTCTCCAGGGGCCGCCCATGGATACGCAGTATTTT.

This clone occurred a few times. V and J are TRBV29-1 and TRBJ2-7; TRBD1 might be the D (6 bases). Trimming cost V 2 bases and J 6 bases, with 17 bases left between them. Per the germline V gene, CDR1 is SQVTM and CDR2 is ANQGSEA. The CDR3 is 14 residues long. The CDR3 loop is CSVEWGHKSSEQYF. The CDR3 DNA reads TGCAGCGTTGAATGGGGGCATAAGAGCTCCGAGCAGTACTTC.

J is TRBJ2-3 and V is TRBV11-3; D perhaps matches TRBD2 (5 bases). The ends were cut back, 1 base at V and 8 bases at J, with 16 bases in the middle. From germline, CDR1 is SGHNT and CDR2 YENEEA. CDR3 size: 15 residues. CDR3 nucleotide sequence: TGTGCCAGCAGCTTAGGGGCGGGTCCGGTGGGTACGCAGTATTTT. Its protein product is CASSLGAGPVGTQYF.

The chain is built from TRBV18 and TRBJ1-1; D gene unclear. From germline, CDR1 is KGHSH and CDR2 LQKENI. The V gene lost 2 bases and the J gene lost 0 bases, with 7 bases spanning the gap. The CDR3 contains 14 residues. CDR3 sequence (DNA): TGTGCCAGCTCACCAGCAGTTATGAACACTGAAGCTTTCTTT. As protein: CASSPAVMNTEAFF.

This clone came up a few times. The chain carries TRBV27 and TRBJ1-5; TRBD1 aligns across 8 bases. The CDR3 extends over 14 amino acids. V trimming: 4 bases; J trimming: 6 bases; junction bases outside the gene matches: 5. Per germline, CDR1 MNHEY and CDR2 SMNVEV (reference sequence). CDR3 DNA: TGTGCCAGCAGTTCCGGACAGGGTCGTCAGCCCCAGCATTTT. Translation: CASSSGQGRQPQHF.

The CDR3 DNA reads TGTGCCAGTAGTCCCCGAGGGGGGGCAAGCAATCAGCCCCAGCATTTT. It translates to CASSPRGGASNQPQHF. The chain joins TRBV19 to TRBJ1-5; maybe TRBD1 (6 bases). CDR1 LNHDA and CDR2 SQIVND come from the germline V gene (reference sequence). V gave up 5 bases and J gave up 1 base, with 15 bases separating them. This CDR3 region has 16 residues.

This clone has more than one count but fewer than ten. The chain couples TRBV9 to TRBJ2-7; TRBD2 agrees at 8 bases. There are 14 residues in the CDR3. Germline CDR1 reads SGDLS; CDR2 reads YYNGEE. V was pared by 0 bases and J by 7 bases, with 6 bases of the junction left unmatched. CDR3 in amino acids: CASSVVAGGSEQYF. The CDR3 nucleotides read TGTGCCAGCAGCGTAGTCGCGGGAGGAAGTGAGCAGTACTTC.

In this sample, this clone turned up once. The chain employs TRBV5-1 and TRBJ2-5; 12 nucleotides agree with TRBD2. The J segment lost 4 bases and the V segment lost 3 bases, leaving 7 bases of the junction unmatched. Germline V gene lookup returns CDR1 SGHRS and CDR2 YFSETQ. The CDR3 loop spans 16 amino acids. CDR3 DNA sequence: TGCGCCAGCAGCTCCGGACTAGCGGGAATTGGAGAGACCCAGTACTTC. This sequence encodes CASSSGLAGIGETQYF.

This chain uses TRBV7-9 with TRBJ2-3; TRBD2 matches at 12 bases. After removal of 5 bases from V and 6 bases from J, the junction contained 12 bases not matched to a gene. The CDR3 extends over 17 amino acids. Per germline, CDR1 SEHNR and CDR2 FQNEAQ (reference sequence). The CDR3 region is CASSPPGLAGGFDTQYF. The CDR3 DNA sequence: TGTGCCAGCAGCCCCCCGGGACTAGCGGGTGGGTTCGATACGCAGTATTTT.

V usage is TRBV4-2 and J usage is TRBJ2-1, with D perhaps matching TRBD2 (5 bases). Per the germline V gene, CDR1 is LGHNA and CDR2 is YNFKEQ. V dropped 0 bases and J dropped 12 bases, with 12 bases sitting between them. The CDR3 is 13 residues long. The CDR3 protein is CASSQDEDSTQFF. The CDR3 DNA is TGTGCCAGCAGCCAAGACGAGGACTCGACGCAGTTCTTC.

The rearrangement uses TRBV5-6 and TRBJ2-7, with a tentative D call TRBD1 (5 bases). Trimming left V 4 bases short and J 5 bases short, with 10 bases between. Germline V CDR1 and CDR2: SGHDT, YYEEEE. The CDR3 has 12 residues. The CDR3 spells CASSRSGHEQYF. Written as DNA, the CDR3 is TGTGCCAGCAGCCGGTCAGGGCACGAGCAGTACTTC.

The genes are TRBV7-6 and TRBJ2-3; 10 bases agree with TRBD2. The trim removed 5 bases at V and 6 bases at J, leaving 11 bases unmatched. Looked up from germline, CDR1 is SGHVS and CDR2 is FNYEAQ. The CDR3 contains 16 residues. CDR3: CASSIGLAEFRDTQYF. The CDR3 DNA reads as TGTGCCAGCAGCATTGGACTAGCGGAGTTTCGGGATACGCAGTATTTT.

The V gene is TRBV27, the J gene TRBJ2-7, with D possibly TRBD1 on 6 matching bases. The germline gives CDR1 MNHEY, CDR2 SMNVEV (reference sequence). This CDR3 is 13 amino acids long. Trimming cost V 3 bases and J 3 bases, with 9 bases left between them. This CDR3 is CASSLGAHYEQYF. CDR3 DNA sequence: TGTGCCAGCAGTTTGGGGGCTCACTACGAGCAGTACTTC.

Worth noting for this clone: The junction and the germline gene differ at one end; a read error may be behind it. The chain combines TRBV9 with TRBJ2-5; 10 bases agree with TRBD2. Germline CDR1 SGDLS, CDR2 YYNGEE. This CDR3 comprises 14 residues. The CDR3 sequence: CASSVLEREGLQNF. The CDR3 nucleotides are TGTGCCAGCAGCGTTCTAGAGCGGGAGGGCCTACAAAACTTC.